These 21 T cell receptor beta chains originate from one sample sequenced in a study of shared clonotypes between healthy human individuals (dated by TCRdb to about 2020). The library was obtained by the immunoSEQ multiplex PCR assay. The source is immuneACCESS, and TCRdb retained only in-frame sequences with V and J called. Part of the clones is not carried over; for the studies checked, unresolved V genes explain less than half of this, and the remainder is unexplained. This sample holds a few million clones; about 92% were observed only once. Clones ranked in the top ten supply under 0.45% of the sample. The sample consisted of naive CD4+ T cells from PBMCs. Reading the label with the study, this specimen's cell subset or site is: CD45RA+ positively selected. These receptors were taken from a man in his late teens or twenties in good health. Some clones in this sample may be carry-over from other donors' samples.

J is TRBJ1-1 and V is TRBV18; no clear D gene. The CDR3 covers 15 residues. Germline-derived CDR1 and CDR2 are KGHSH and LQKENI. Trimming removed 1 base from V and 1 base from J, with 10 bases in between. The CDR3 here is CASSPRRPKNTEAFF. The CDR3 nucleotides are TGTGCCAGCTCACCACGGAGACCCAAGAACACTGAAGCTTTCTTT.

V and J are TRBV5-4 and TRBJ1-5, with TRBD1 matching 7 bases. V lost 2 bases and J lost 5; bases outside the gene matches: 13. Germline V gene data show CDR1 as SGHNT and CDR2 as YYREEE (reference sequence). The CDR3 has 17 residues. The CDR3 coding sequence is TGTGCCAGCAGCTTCGCGTCAGGGGGGCAGGGGGATCAGCCCCAGCATTTT. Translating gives CASSFASGGQGDQPQHF.

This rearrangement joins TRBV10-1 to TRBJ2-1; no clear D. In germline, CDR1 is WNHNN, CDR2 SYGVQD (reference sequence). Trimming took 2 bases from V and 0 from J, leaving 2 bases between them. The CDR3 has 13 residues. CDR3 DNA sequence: TGCGCCAGCAGTGAGGACTCCTACAATGAGCAGTTCTTC. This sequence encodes CASSEDSYNEQFF.

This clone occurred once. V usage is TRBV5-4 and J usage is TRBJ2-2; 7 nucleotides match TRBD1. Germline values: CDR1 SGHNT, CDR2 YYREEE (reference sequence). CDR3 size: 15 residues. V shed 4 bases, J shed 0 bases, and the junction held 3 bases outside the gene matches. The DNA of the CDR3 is TGTGCCAGCAGCGTGCAGGGGGCGAACACCGGGGAGCTGTTTTTT. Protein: CASSVQGANTGELFF. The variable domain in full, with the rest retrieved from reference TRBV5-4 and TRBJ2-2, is ETGVTQSPTHLIKTRGQQVTLRCSSQSGHNTVSWYQQALGQGPQFIFQYYREEENGRGNFPPRFSGLQFPNYSSELNVNALELDDSALYLCASSVQGANTGELFFGEGSRLTVL.

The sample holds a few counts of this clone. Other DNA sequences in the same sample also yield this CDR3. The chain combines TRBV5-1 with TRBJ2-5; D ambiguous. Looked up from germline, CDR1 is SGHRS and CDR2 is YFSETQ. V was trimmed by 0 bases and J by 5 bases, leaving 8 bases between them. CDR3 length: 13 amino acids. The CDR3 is CASSLGAGETQYF. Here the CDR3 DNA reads TGCGCCAGCAGCTTGGGGGCTGGGGAGACCCAGTACTTC.

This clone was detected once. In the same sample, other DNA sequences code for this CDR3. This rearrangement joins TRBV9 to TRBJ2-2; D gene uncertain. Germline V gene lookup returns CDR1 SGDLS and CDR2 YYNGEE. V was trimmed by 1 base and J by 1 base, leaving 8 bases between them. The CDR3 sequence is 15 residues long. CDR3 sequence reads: CASSVRQENTGELFF. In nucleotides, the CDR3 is TGTGCCAGCAGCGTAAGGCAGGAGAACACCGGGGAGCTGTTTTTT.

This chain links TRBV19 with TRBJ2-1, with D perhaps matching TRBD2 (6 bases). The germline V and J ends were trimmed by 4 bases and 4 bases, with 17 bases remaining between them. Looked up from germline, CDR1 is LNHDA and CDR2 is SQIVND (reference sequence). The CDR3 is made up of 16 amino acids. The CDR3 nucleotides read TGTGCCAGTAGTAGGGATGGCGCTAGCGCTTACAATGAGCAGTTCTTC. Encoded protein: CASSRDGASAYNEQFF.

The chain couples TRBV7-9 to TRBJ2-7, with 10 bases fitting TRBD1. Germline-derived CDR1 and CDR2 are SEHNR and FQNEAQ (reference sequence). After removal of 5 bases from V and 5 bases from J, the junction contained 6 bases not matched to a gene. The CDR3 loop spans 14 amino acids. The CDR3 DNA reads TGTGCCAGCAGCCTCCGACAGGGGGCCGACGAGCAGTACTTC. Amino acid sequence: CASSLRQGADEQYF.

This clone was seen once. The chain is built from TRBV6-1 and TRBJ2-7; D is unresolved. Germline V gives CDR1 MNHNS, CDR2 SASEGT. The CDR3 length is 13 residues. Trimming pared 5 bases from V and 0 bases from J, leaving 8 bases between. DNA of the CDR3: TGTGCCAGCAGTTTCAGCCTCTCCTACGAGCAGTACTTC. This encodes CASSFSLSYEQYF.

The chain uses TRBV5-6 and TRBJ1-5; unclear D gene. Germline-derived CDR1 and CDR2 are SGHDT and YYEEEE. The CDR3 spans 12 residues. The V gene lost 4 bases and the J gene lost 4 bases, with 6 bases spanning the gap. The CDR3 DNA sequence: TGTGCCAGCAGCCTACAGAATCAGCCCCAGCATTTT. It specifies CASSLQNQPQHF.

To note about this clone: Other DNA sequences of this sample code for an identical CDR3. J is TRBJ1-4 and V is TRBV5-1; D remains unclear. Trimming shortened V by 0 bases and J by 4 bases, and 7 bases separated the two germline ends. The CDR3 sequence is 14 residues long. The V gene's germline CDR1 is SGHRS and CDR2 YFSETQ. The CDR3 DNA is TGCGCCAGCAGCTTGGGAGGGAGTAATGAAAAACTGTTTTTT. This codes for CASSLGGSNEKLFF.

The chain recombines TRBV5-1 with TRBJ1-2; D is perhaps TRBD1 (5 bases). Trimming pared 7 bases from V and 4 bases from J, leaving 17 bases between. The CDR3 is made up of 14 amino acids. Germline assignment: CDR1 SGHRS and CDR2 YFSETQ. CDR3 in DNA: TGCGCCAGCGCAGGGAAACCCTCATTCTATGGCTACACCTTC. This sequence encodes CASAGKPSFYGYTF.

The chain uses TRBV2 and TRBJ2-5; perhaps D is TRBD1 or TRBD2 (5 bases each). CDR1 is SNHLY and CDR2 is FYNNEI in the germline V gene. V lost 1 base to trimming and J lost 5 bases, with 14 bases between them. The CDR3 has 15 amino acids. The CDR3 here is CASSEEYRPGETQYF. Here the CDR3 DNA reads TGTGCCAGCAGTGAAGAGTACAGGCCGGGGGAGACCCAGTACTTC. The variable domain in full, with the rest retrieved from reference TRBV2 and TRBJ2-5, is EPEVTQTPSHQVTQMGQEVILRCVPISNHLYFYWYRQILGQKVEFLVSFYNNEISEKSEIFDDQFSVERPDGSNFTLKIRSTKLEDSAMYFCASSEEYRPGETQYFGPGTRLLVL.

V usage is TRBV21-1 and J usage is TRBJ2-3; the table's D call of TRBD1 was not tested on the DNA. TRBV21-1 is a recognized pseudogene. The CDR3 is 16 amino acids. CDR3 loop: CASRLIQGPGTDTQYF. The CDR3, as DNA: TGTGCCAGCAGGTTAATACAGGGACCCGGCACAGATACGCAGTATTTT.

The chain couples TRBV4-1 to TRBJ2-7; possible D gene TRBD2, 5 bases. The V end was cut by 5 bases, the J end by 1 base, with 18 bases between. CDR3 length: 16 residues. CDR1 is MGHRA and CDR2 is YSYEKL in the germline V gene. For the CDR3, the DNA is TGCGCCAGCAGCGAATCGACGACGGGGAGTTCCTACGAGCAGTACTTC. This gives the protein CASSESTTGSSYEQYF.

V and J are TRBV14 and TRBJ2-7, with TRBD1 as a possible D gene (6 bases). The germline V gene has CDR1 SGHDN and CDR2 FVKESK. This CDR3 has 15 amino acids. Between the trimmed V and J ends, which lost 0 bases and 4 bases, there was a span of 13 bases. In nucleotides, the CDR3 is TGTGCCAGCAGCCAAGATATGGGCAGGGGATACGAGCAGTACTTC. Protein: CASSQDMGRGYEQYF.

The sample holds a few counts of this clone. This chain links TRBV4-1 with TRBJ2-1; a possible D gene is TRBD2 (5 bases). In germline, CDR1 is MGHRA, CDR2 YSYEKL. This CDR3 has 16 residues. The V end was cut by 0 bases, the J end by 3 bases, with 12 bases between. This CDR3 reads CASSQDSRAVYNEQFF. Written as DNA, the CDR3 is TGCGCCAGCAGCCAAGATTCGCGAGCGGTCTACAATGAGCAGTTCTTC.

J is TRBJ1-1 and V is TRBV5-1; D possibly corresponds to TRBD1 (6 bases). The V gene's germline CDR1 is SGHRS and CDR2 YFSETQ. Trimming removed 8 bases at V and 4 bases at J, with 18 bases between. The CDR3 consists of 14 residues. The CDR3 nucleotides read TGCGCCAGTACATTTCAGACAGGCTCCACTGAAGCTTTCTTT. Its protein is CASTFQTGSTEAFF. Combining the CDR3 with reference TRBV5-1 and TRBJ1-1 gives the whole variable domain KAGVTQTPRYLIKTRGQQVTLSCSPISGHRSVSWYQQTPGQGLQFLFEYFSETQRNKGNFPGRFSGRQFSNSRSEMNVSTLELGDSALYLCASTFQTGSTEAFFGQGTRLTVV.

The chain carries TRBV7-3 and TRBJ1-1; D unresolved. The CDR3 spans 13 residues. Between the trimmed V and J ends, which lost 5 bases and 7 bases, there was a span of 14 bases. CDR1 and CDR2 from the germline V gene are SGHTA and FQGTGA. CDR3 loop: CASSPRGQNEAFF. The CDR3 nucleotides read TGTGCCAGCAGCCCCCGCGGGCAGAATGAAGCTTTCTTT.

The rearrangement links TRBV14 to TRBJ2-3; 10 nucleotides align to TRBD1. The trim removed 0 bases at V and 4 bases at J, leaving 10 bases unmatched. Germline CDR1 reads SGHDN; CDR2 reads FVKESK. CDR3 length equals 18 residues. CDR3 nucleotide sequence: TGTGCCAGCAGCCAAGAAAGGCCCGGGACAGGGGTCGCAGATACGCAGTATTTT. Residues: CASSQERPGTGVADTQYF.

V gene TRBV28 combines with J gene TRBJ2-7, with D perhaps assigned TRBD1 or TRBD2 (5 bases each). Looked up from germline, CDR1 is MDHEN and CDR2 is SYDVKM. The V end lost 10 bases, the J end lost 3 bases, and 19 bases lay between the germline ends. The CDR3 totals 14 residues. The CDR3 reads CATTGGPLIYEQYF. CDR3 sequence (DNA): TGTGCCACCACAGGAGGTCCTCTTATCTACGAGCAGTACTTC.